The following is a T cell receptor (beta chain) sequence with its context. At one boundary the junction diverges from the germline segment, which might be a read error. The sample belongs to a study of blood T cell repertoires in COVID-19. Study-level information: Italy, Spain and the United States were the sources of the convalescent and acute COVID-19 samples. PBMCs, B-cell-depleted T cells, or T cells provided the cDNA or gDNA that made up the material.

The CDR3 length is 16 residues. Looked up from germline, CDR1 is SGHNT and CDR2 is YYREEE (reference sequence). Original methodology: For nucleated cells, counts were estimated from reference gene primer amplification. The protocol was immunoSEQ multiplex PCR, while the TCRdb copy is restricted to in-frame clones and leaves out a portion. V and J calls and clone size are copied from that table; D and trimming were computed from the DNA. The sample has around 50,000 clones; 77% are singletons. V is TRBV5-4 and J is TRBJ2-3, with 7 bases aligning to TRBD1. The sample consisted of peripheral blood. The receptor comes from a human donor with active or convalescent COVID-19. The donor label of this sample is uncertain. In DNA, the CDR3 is TGTGCCAGCACCTTGGGACAGAGAGTCAGTACAGATACGCAGTATTTT. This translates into CASTLGQRVSTDTQYF.